This T cell receptor beta chain was identified in a study of T cells in Graves' hyperthyroidism and ophthalmopathy. The source of the PBMCs was 10 ml of fresh peripheral blood. In this sample, this clonotype turned up a few times. Germline V lookup: CDR1 SGHTA, CDR2 FQGTGA. The CDR3 runs 14 residues. The V end lost 5 bases, the J end lost 5 bases, and 15 bases lay between the germline ends. Authors of the study amplified TCR beta CDR3 regions from RNA transcripts. A first-round RT-PCR of the TCR CDR3 used the HTBI primer set. TCRdb fed the multiplex PCR reads into MiXCR, producing one record per CDR3 protein. This table holds roughly 550,000 distinct CDR3 sequences, 15% to 20% found once.

This receptor was obtained from a woman aged 25 to 45 with Graves' ophthalmopathy. The chain uses TRBV7-3 and TRBJ2-5; D is ambiguous. The specimen sequenced was blood. The CDR3 spells CASSPSPGWETQYF. The CDR3, as DNA: TGTGCCAGCAGCCCCAGCCCCGGGTGGGAGACCCAGTACTTC.